This T cell receptor beta chain is from a study of memory CD4+ T cells and cytomegalovirus serostatus. This clone was recorded only once. Germline CDR1 reads SGHRS; CDR2 reads YFSETQ. The CDR3 has 16 residues. The junction had 10 bases not matched to a gene; V was cut back by 4 bases and J by 4 bases. The sort gate was single viable CD3+CD4+CD8-CD45RO+ cells for memory CD4+ T cells. TCRdb's copy holds only in-frame clones and misses some; the assay was immunoSEQ multiplex PCR. The table lists some 53,000 clones, just under 80% of them singletons, with about 0.77% in the top ten. The chain carries TRBV5-1 and TRBJ2-5, with 10 positions matching TRBD1. Sequencing input: memory CD4+ T cells from blood. The TCR comes from an adult in good health and CMV-seronegative. The CDR3 region has the DNA TGCGCCAGCAGCAGACGGGACAGGGGAAAGGGAGAGACCCAGTACTTC. Protein product: CASSRRDRGKGETQYF. The full variable domain, completed using reference TRBV5-1 and TRBJ2-5, is KAGVTQTPRYLIKTRGQQVTLSCSPISGHRSVSWYQQTPGQGLQFLFEYFSETQRNKGNFPGRFSGRQFSNSRSEMNVSTLELGDSALYLCASSRRDRGKGETQYFGPGTRLLVL.